The 10 T cell receptor beta chains below were found in one sample sequenced in a study of blood T cell repertoires in COVID-19. Assay used: immunoSEQ multiplex PCR; TCRdb lists only in-frame clones, some missing. The table includes fewer than 200,000 clones, roughly 84% detected once. The material sequenced was PBMCs or T cells enriched from blood (not recorded which). These receptors were obtained from a man aged 60 to 69 who had recovered from COVID-19.

This clone has only a few counts. This sequence joins TRBV14 and TRBJ2-2; 7 bases are shared with TRBD1. CDR1 is SGHDN, CDR2 FVKESK, per germline. V lost 2 bases and J lost 3; bases outside the gene matches: 3. The CDR3 extends over 15 amino acids. CDR3 in DNA: TGTGCCAGCAGCCAATGGACAGGCCACACCGGGGAGCTGTTTTTT. Protein sequence: CASSQWTGHTGELFF.

The chain is built from TRBV19 and TRBJ2-2, with TRBD1 matching 11 bases. The junction had 0 bases not matched to a gene; V was cut back by 8 bases and J by 1 base. CDR3 length: 14 residues. Germline assignment: CDR1 LNHDA and CDR2 SQIVND (reference sequence). Written as DNA, the CDR3 is TGTGCCAGTGGGACAGGGGGGAACACCGGGGAGCTGTTTTTT. This encodes CASGTGGNTGELFF.

V gene TRBV28 combines with J gene TRBJ1-5; D gene unclear. Trimming stripped 3 bases from V and 4 bases from J, with 7 bases between. Germline CDR1 MDHEN, CDR2 SYDVKM. There are 13 residues in the CDR3. CDR3 in amino acids: CASSFGRNQPQHF. CDR3 nucleotide sequence: TGTGCCAGCAGTTTTGGGCGAAATCAGCCCCAGCATTTT.

The genes are TRBV5-1 and TRBJ2-1; 13 bases fit TRBD2. The CDR3 is made up of 15 amino acids. The V gene end was trimmed by 4 bases and the J gene end by 5 bases; junction bases not matched to a gene: 3. Germline CDR1 and CDR2: SGHRS and YFSETQ. The CDR3 is CASSETSGRDNEQFF. The CDR3 DNA reads TGCGCCAGCAGCGAAACTAGCGGGAGGGACAATGAGCAGTTCTTC.

The chain combines TRBV19 with TRBJ1-5; possible D gene TRBD1, 5 bases. Germline V gives CDR1 LNHDA, CDR2 SQIVND (reference sequence). Trimming left V 4 bases short and J 3 bases short, with 13 bases between. The CDR3 consists of 15 residues. The CDR3: CASSNFDSSNQPQHF. CDR3 in DNA: TGTGCCAGTAGTAACTTCGACAGCTCCAATCAGCCCCAGCATTTT.

For the CDR3, the DNA is TGTGCCAGTAGCGGTCTACGACAGGGCCCTGTGGAGCCCCAGCATTTT. Translating gives CASSGLRQGPVEPQHF. The chain has TRBV19 and TRBJ1-5, with 7 bases identical to TRBD1. J gave up 8 bases and V 6 bases, and 16 bases lay outside the gene matches. This CDR3 is 16 amino acids long. CDR1 and CDR2 (germline): LNHDA, SQIVND (reference sequence).

The V gene is TRBV4-2, the J gene TRBJ1-5, with D possibly matching TRBD1 (6 bases). V was clipped by 0 bases and J by 6 bases, with 15 bases between them. Germline loops: CDR1 LGHNA, CDR2 YNFKEQ. The CDR3 runs to 16 residues. This CDR3 is CASSQDQGQGTQPQHF. The DNA of the CDR3 is TGTGCCAGCAGCCAAGATCAAGGGCAGGGGACTCAGCCCCAGCATTTT.

This clone turned up a few times. This sequence joins TRBV7-2 and TRBJ2-1; no clear D. Germline V gene data show CDR1 as SGHTA and CDR2 as FQGNSA. The CDR3 is made up of 13 amino acids. The germline V and J ends were trimmed by 3 bases and 6 bases, with 9 bases remaining between them. CDR3 coding DNA: TGTGCCAGCAGCTTGCTTTCTAGCAATGAGCAGTTCTTC. This gives the protein CASSLLSSNEQFF.

The V call is TRBV6-5, the J call TRBJ2-5, with TRBD2 matching over 9 bases. The CDR3 spans 16 residues. V gave up 2 bases and J gave up 2 bases; unmatched junction bases: 6. Germline V gene lookup returns CDR1 MNHEY and CDR2 SVGAGI. CDR3 nucleotides: TGTGCCAGCAGTTACAAGACTAGCGGTAAACAAGAGACCCAGTACTTC. Translation: CASSYKTSGKQETQYF.

The V and J genes are TRBV28 and TRBJ1-5; 10 positions agree with TRBD1. V dropped 5 bases and J dropped 4; count of bases not matched to a gene: 11. Germline V gives CDR1 MDHEN, CDR2 SYDVKM. The CDR3 length is 17 residues. The CDR3 is CASSQRQGANRNQPQHF. In DNA form, the CDR3 reads TGTGCCAGCAGTCAGAGACAGGGGGCAAACCGAAATCAGCCCCAGCATTTT.